The 18 T cell receptor beta chains presented below share a single source sample, sequenced in a study of T-cell reconstitution after alpha-beta-depleted transplantation in children. Library preparation (for TCRbeta) was performed with unique molecular identifiers. MiXCR, run by TCRdb on the PCR reads, gives a single entry per CDR3 protein. The sample consists of around 300,000 distinct CDR3 sequences, roughly 11% of them appearing once. The sequences come from peripheral blood, collected 180 days after TCRalphabeta/CD19-depleted stem cell transplant. These TCRs come from a male patient between 2 and 15 years old who had a stem cell transplant for chronic granulomatous disease, so the T cells may come from the graft donor.

This clonotype was counted many times. V is TRBV4-1 and J is TRBJ2-1; 14 nucleotides align to TRBD2. The germline V gene has CDR1 MGHRA and CDR2 YSYEKL. This CDR3 region has 17 residues. The junction had 7 bases not matched to a gene; V was cut back by 2 bases and J by 7 bases. CDR3 DNA: TGCGCCAGCAGCCAACCGACTAGCGGGAGGGGGAGGAATGAGCAGTTCTTC. This gives the protein CASSQPTSGRGRNEQFF.

This clonotype was counted at least ten times. The chain uses TRBV20-1 and TRBJ1-4, with 7 bases matching TRBD1. The length of the CDR3 is 15 residues. J gave up 8 bases and V 0 bases, and 9 bases lay outside the gene matches. In germline, CDR1 is DFQATT, CDR2 SNEGSKA (reference sequence). CDR3 DNA sequence: TGCAGTGCTAGAGATCAGACAGGGTGGGAAGAAAAACTGTTTTTT. Translating it yields CSARDQTGWEEKLFF.

Many counts were recorded for this clonotype. V is TRBV20-1 and J is TRBJ2-1, with D possibly being TRBD1 (5 bases). The CDR3 is made up of 12 amino acids. Trimming took off 3 bases at V and 4 bases at J, with 7 bases between the two ends. Germline CDR1 reads DFQATT; CDR2 reads SNEGSKA (reference sequence). CDR3 nucleotides: TGCAGTGCTAGGACAGTTTACAATGAGCAGTTCTTC. It is translated as CSARTVYNEQFF.

This clonotype came up many times. The chain combines TRBV12-3 or TRBV12-4 with TRBJ2-7, with 9 positions matching TRBD2. There are 15 residues in the CDR3. J lost 5 bases, V lost 6 bases, and 11 bases had no gene match. In nucleotides, the CDR3 is TGTGCCAGCAGGGTGAGCGGGACTAGCAGCCACGAGCAGTACTTC. Translation: CASRVSGTSSHEQYF.

The DNA of the CDR3 is TGTGCCAGAAGCCCCGCAGGGGGGAGGGCCAACGTCCTGACTTTC. Its translation is CARSPAGGRANVLTF. The rearrangement joins TRBV5-3 to TRBJ2-6, with TRBD1 as a possible D gene (7 bases). TRBV5-3 is known as an ORF, though its function is uncertain. CDR3 length: 15 residues. The V end lost 4 bases, the J end lost 5 bases, and 13 bases lay between the germline ends.

This clonotype has a count of ten or more. The rearrangement joins TRBV28 to TRBJ2-5; 12 bases match TRBD2. The CDR3 is 16 residues long. J lost 4 bases, V lost 4 bases, and 7 bases had no gene match. In germline, CDR1 is MDHEN, CDR2 SYDVKM. This CDR3 reads CASSSASGRARETQYF. CDR3 nucleotides: TGTGCCAGCAGTTCCGCTAGCGGGAGGGCCCGAGAGACCCAGTACTTC.

This clonotype was seen repeatedly, ten times or more. An end of the junction does not agree with germline; a read error may underlie this. The J gene is TRBJ2-1, the V gene TRBV7-6, with 10 bases that match TRBD1. Germline V gives CDR1 SGHVS, CDR2 FNYEAQ. The length of the CDR3 is 17 residues. CDR3 in amino acids: CASSLAPGQGKYNEQFF. The CDR3 region has the DNA TGTGCCAGCAGCCTAGCCCCGGGACAGGGGAAATACAATGAGCAGTTCTTC.

This clonotype has ten or more counts. The V and J genes are TRBV10-2 and TRBJ2-7; TRBD2 matches 11 bases. Unmatched junction bases numbered 8, after V lost 8 bases and J lost 5 bases. Germline CDR1 reads WSHSY; CDR2 reads SAAADI. The CDR3 has 14 amino acids. The CDR3 loop is CASGGLAGGDEQYF. The CDR3 DNA sequence: TGCGCCAGCGGGGGGCTAGCGGGAGGCGACGAGCAGTACTTC.

This clonotype was found many times. The rearrangement uses TRBV11-3 and TRBJ2-1; the D gene is possibly TRBD1 (5 bases). This CDR3 has 11 amino acids. Trimming took off 5 bases at V and 8 bases at J, with 7 bases between the two ends. Per the germline V gene, CDR1 is SGHNT and CDR2 is YENEEA. This CDR3 is CASSIGDEQFF. In DNA form, the CDR3 reads TGTGCCAGCAGCATAGGGGATGAGCAGTTCTTC.

This chain connects TRBV21-1 to TRBJ2-1; TRBD1 reflects the table's D call only, with no check against the DNA. TRBV21-1 is designated a pseudogene. CDR3 size: 16 residues. The CDR3 sequence is CASSTSRGSPYNEQFF. The CDR3, as DNA: TGTGCCAGCAGCACTTCCAGGGGGTCACCCTACAATGAGCAGTTCTTC.

This clonotype was seen many times. The chain recombines TRBV3-1 with TRBJ2-7; D call uncertain. Germline CDR1 reads LGHDT; CDR2 reads YNNKEL (reference sequence). The V gene lost 0 bases and the J gene lost 5 bases, with 26 bases spanning the gap. The CDR3 has 19 amino acids. The CDR3 loop reads CASSQDRALPGPGGDEQYF. The CDR3 DNA reads as TGTGCCAGCAGCCAAGATAGGGCACTACCCGGGCCTGGTGGGGACGAGCAGTACTTC.

In this sample, this clonotype turned up many times. V is TRBV18 and J is TRBJ1-2, with TRBD1 matching 8 bases. The trim removed 3 bases at V and 6 bases at J, leaving 12 bases unmatched. The CDR3 has 16 residues. CDR1 KGHSH and CDR2 LQKENI come from the germline V gene. As DNA, the CDR3 is TGTGCCAGCTCACCGGGACAGGAGAATAATCGAGATGGCTACACCTTC. Translating gives CASSPGQENNRDGYTF.

This clonotype has a count of ten or more. This chain links TRBV4-1 with TRBJ2-7; the match to TRBD2 covers 8 bases. The germline CDR1 and CDR2 sequences are MGHRA and YSYEKL. The CDR3 covers 16 residues. V gave up 0 bases and J gave up 2 bases; unmatched junction bases: 6. The CDR3 nucleotides are TGCGCCAGCAGCCAAGATTATCGCGGGGGGCCCTACGAGCAGTACTTC. Its translation is CASSQDYRGGPYEQYF.

This chain links TRBV4-1 with TRBJ2-5, with 9 bases identical to TRBD1. Per germline, CDR1 MGHRA and CDR2 YSYEKL. The CDR3 consists of 15 residues. V lost 0 bases to trimming and J lost 8 bases; unmatched junction nucleotides: 7. CDR3 in amino acids: CASSQEGGQGGTQYF. In DNA form, the CDR3 reads TGCGCCAGCAGCCAAGAAGGGGGACAGGGAGGAACCCAGTACTTC.

This clonotype was seen repeatedly, ten times or more. The chain has TRBV29-1 and TRBJ1-1; possibly TRBD1 for D (5 bases). Germline CDR1 SQVTM, CDR2 ANQGSEA. Between the trimmed V and J ends, which lost 6 bases and 7 bases, there was a span of 9 bases. This CDR3 spans 10 amino acids. DNA for the CDR3: TGCAGCGTCGGGGCGTATGAAGCTTTCTTT. It codes for CSVGAYEAFF.

This clonotype occurred many times. This chain joins TRBV2 and TRBJ2-7; TRBD2 matches at 7 bases. Per the germline V gene, CDR1 is SNHLY and CDR2 is FYNNEI. After removal of 6 bases from V and 3 bases from J, the junction contained 8 bases not matched to a gene. This CDR3 has 14 residues. In DNA, the CDR3 is TGTGCCAGCAGAGATGGACTAGGAGACTACGAGCAGTACTTC. This translates into CASRDGLGDYEQYF.

At least ten counts were recorded for this clonotype. The V call is TRBV20-1, the J call TRBJ2-3, with TRBD2 matching over 7 bases. Germline CDR1 is DFQATT and CDR2 is SNEGSKA (reference sequence). V was pared by 3 bases and J by 6 bases, with 12 bases of the junction left unmatched. CDR3 length: 15 residues. The CDR3 protein is CSASGAGEISDTQYF. The CDR3 DNA sequence: TGCAGTGCTAGCGGGGCGGGAGAAATTTCGGATACGCAGTATTTT.

The chain carries TRBV30 and TRBJ2-1, with 14 nucleotides matching TRBD2. This CDR3 has 15 residues. J lost 8 bases, V lost 3 bases, and 6 bases had no gene match. The germline gives CDR1 GTSNPN, CDR2 SVGIG (reference sequence). In nucleotides, the CDR3 is TGTGCCTGGAGGCGAGGGACTAGCGGGAGCTATGAGCAGTTCTTC. Residues: CAWRRGTSGSYEQFF.